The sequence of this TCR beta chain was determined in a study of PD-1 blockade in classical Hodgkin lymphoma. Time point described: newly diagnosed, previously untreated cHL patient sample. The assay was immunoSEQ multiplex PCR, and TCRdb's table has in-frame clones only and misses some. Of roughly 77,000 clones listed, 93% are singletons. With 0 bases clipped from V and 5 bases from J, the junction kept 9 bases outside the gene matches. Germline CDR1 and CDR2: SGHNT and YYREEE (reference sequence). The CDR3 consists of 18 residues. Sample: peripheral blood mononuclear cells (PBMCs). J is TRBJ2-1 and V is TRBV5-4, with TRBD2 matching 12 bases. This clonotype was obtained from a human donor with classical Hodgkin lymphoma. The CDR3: CASSLGWTSGKLDNEQFF. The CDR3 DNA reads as TGTGCCAGCAGCTTGGGGTGGACTAGCGGGAAACTTGACAATGAGCAGTTCTTC.